The sequence of this TCR beta chain was determined in a study of cytomegalovirus exposure and HLA in healthy donors. The CDR3 has 15 amino acids. Trimming cost V 4 bases and J 2 bases; bases outside gene matches: 8. Germline assignment: CDR1 SGHTS and CDR2 YDEGEE. The donors, nominally healthy at sampling, likely had unrecorded immune exposures. Primers included in the PCR were 60 Vbeta and 13 Jbeta primers. Sequencing was performed with immunoSEQ multiplex PCR; in TCRdb, only in-frame clones are kept and a portion is missing. The repertoire holds over 140,000 clones, around 80% seen once, with 2% to 3% in the top ten.

The receptor was derived from a man in his fifties in good health and CMV-seronegative. The chain links TRBV5-8 to TRBJ1-2, with 7 bases matching TRBD1. What was sequenced was PBMCs. CDR3 protein: CASSLVVGQNYGYTF. The CDR3 nucleotides are TGTGCCAGCAGCCTAGTGGTGGGACAGAACTATGGCTACACCTTC.